This T cell receptor (beta chain) was documented in a study of immune evolution from preneoplasia to lung adenocarcinoma. Overall study results and limits: Later-stage lesions seemingly showed higher T cell density and diversity than normal lung. Top clone frequencies peaked in normal lung, apparently declining through invasive adenocarcinoma.

Profiling relied on immunoSEQ multiplex PCR, and the TCRdb table lists in-frame clones only, not all of them. In the table there are about 3,600 clones, about 82% of which are singletons. Nucleic acids came from premalignant or tumor cells enriched by macro-dissection. The CDR3 length is 15 residues. Trimming removed 0 bases from V and 1 base from J, with 8 bases in between. CDR1 is MGHRA, CDR2 YSYEKL, per germline. This clone was detected a few times. The antigen remains unidentified. The V call is TRBV4-1, the J call TRBJ2-3, with no clear D. This sequence originates from a person aged 60 to 80 with lung adenocarcinoma. The sequenced material came from FFPE lung adenocarcinoma in situ tissue. The CDR3 coding sequence is TGCGCCAGCAGCCAAGATTACAGTGGCACAGATACGCAGTATTTT. It specifies CASSQDYSGTDTQYF.